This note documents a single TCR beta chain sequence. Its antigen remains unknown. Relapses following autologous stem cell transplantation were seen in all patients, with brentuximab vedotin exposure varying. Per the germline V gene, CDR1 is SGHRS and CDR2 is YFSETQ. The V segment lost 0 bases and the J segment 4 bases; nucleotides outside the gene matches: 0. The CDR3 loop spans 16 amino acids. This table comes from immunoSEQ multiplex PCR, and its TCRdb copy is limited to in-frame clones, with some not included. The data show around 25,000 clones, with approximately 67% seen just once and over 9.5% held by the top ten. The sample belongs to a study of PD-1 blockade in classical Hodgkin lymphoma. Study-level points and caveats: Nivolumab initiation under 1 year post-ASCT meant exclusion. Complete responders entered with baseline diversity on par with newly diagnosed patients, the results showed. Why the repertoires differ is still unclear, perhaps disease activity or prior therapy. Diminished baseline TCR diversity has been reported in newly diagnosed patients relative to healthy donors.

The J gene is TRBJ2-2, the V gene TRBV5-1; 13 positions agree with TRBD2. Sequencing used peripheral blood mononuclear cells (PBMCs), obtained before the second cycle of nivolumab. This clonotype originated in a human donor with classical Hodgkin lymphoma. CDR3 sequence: CASSLGLAGGTGELFF. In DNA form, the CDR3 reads TGCGCCAGCAGCTTGGGACTAGCGGGAGGCACCGGGGAGCTGTTTTTT.